The sequence of this T cell receptor (beta chain) was determined in a study of OX40 agonist ivuxolimab in advanced cancers. Study as a whole: The dose-escalation cohort was about 83% male, with a mean age of 60 years, ranging roughly 20 to 80. A history of anti-PD-1, anti-PD-L1 or anti-CTLA-4 therapy was acceptable, and approximately 40% had some.

Sequenced by immunoSEQ multiplex PCR; TCRdb stores in-frame clones only, minus some. The table has around 76,000 clones, less than 90% seen once; the top ten hold over 10%. CDR1 and CDR2 (germline): SGHAT, FQNNGV. V was cut by 1 base and J by 3 bases, with 9 bases left in between. The CDR3 is 14 amino acids. Specimen: CD4+ or CD8+ T cells sorted from blood, collected in a trial of the OX40 agonist ivuxolimab. The chain is built from TRBV11-2 and TRBJ1-1; TRBD1 might be the D (6 bases). The receptor comes from an adult with an advanced solid tumor such as melanoma, head and neck, liver or kidney cancer. DNA for the CDR3: TGTGCCAGCAGCTTAGTACCAGGGGACACTGAAGCTTTCTTT. Translation gives CASSLVPGDTEAFF.